This T cell receptor beta chain was recorded in a study of shared clonotypes between healthy human individuals. V shed 8 bases, J shed 0 bases, and the junction held 5 bases outside the gene matches. Germline V gene data show CDR1 as MNHNS and CDR2 as SASEGT. This CDR3 is 14 amino acids long. General observations from the study: Sequencing of the sorted subsets was shown by rarefaction to be incomplete despite large depth. Shared clonotypes: 4.5% to 6% naive CD4, 3.5% to 4% naive CD8, around 2.2% memory CD4, under 0.45% memory CD8.

Caucasian adults residing in Nashville, Tennessee made up all the donors. It was into CD45RA+ naive and CD45RA-negative memory subsets that the CD4+ cells were split. In the case of this clone: No antigen is known for it.

Using immunoSEQ multiplex PCR, the repertoire was profiled, and TCRdb retains in-frame clones only, with some absent. The sample has about 2.4 million clones; 80% to 95% are singletons. Sequencing was carried out using naive CD4+ T cells from PBMCs. Subset indicated: CD45RA+ positively selected. The chain combines TRBV6-1 with TRBJ2-3; 7 positions match TRBD2. This TCR came from a man aged 18 to 35 in good health. Some clones in this sample may be carry-over from other donors' samples. The chain's CDR3 is CASFRAGSTDTQYF. CDR3 DNA sequence: TGTGCCAGCTTCCGAGCGGGAAGCACAGATACGCAGTATTTT.